This T cell receptor beta chain is drawn from a study of T-cell memory formation after mild COVID-19. Overall study results and limits: While clones contracting from day 15 to 85 were balanced between CD4 and CD8, later expanders leaned CD4+. Memory sampled before infection contained some responding clones, suggesting cross-reactive memory joined.

J lost 3 bases, V lost 5 bases, and 5 bases had no gene match. The CDR3 spans 15 residues. The germline V gene encodes CDR1 SGHTA and CDR2 FQGTGA. 5'RACE with constant-segment primers built TCRalpha and TCRbeta cDNA libraries with UMIs. TCRdb reprocessed the 5' RACE reads via MiXCR and lists one record per CDR3 protein. Of more than 85,000 distinct CDR3 sequences listed, approximately 12% are singletons. This clonotype has more than one count but fewer than ten. What it recognizes is unknown. What was sequenced was PBMCs or a T cell subset sorted from them (not recorded which). V gene TRBV7-3 combines with J gene TRBJ2-2, with 8 bases identical to TRBD1. This TCR came from a man in his late teens or twenties who had mild COVID-19 (a few samples of this study predate the infection). Cell type and time point are not known. The CDR3 here is CASSQTGGYTGELFF. The CDR3 nucleotides read TGTGCCAGCAGCCAAACAGGGGGGTACACCGGGGAGCTGTTTTTT.